The next 16 T cell receptor beta chains were all read from a single sample in a study of OX40 agonist ivuxolimab in advanced cancers. Data came from immunoSEQ multiplex PCR; TCRdb stores just in-frame clones and leaves some out. Of 76,000 or so clones in the sample, roughly 88% were seen once. Specimen: CD4+ or CD8+ T cells sorted from blood, collected in a trial of the OX40 agonist ivuxolimab. These receptors were taken from an adult with an advanced solid tumor such as melanoma, head and neck, liver or kidney cancer.

This chain links TRBV15 with TRBJ2-3; 16 nucleotides match TRBD2. CDR3 length equals 18 residues. The V and J ends lost 3 bases and 5 bases, in that order; junction bases with no gene match: 8. Germline values: CDR1 LNHNV, CDR2 YYDKDF (reference sequence). The CDR3 sequence is CATSSIRGTSGREDTQYF. The CDR3 bases are TGTGCCACCAGCAGCATTAGGGGGACTAGCGGGAGGGAAGATACGCAGTATTTT. Using reference TRBV15 and TRBJ2-3 for the parts outside the CDR3, the full variable domain is DAMVIQNPRYQVTQFGKPVTLSCSQTLNHNVMYWYQQKSSQAPKLLFHYYDKDFNNEADTPDNFQSRRPNTSFCFLDIRSPGLGDTAMYLCATSSIRGTSGREDTQYFGPGTRLTVL.

The chain uses TRBV7-9 and TRBJ2-4; a weak D match, TRBD2 (6 bases). The CDR3 loop spans 15 amino acids. Trimming cost V 5 bases and J 0 bases, with 11 bases left between them. Germline assignment: CDR1 SEHNR and CDR2 FQNEAQ (reference sequence). CDR3 protein: CASSPSALAKNIQYF. The CDR3 DNA reads as TGTGCCAGCAGCCCTAGCGCTTTAGCCAAAAACATTCAGTACTTC.

The chain is built from TRBV11-2 and TRBJ2-3, with TRBD2 identical over 9 bases. V was pared by 6 bases and J by 4 bases, with 11 bases of the junction left unmatched. The CDR3 has 16 residues. Germline V gives CDR1 SGHAT, CDR2 FQNNGV. In DNA form, the CDR3 reads TGTGCCAGCAGTCAGAAGGGCGGGGGGGCGGCAGATACGCAGTATTTT. This gives the protein CASSQKGGGAADTQYF.

The chain employs TRBV5-8 and TRBJ2-7, with 8 bases lining up with TRBD2. Per the germline V gene, CDR1 is SGHTS and CDR2 is YDEGEE. The CDR3 extends over 16 amino acids. V was pared by 4 bases and J by 2 bases, with 11 bases of the junction left unmatched. The CDR3 bases are TGTGCCAGCAGCCGCCTGGGAGCGGGGGTAGCCTACGAGCAGTACTTC. Translating it yields CASSRLGAGVAYEQYF.

This chain joins TRBV7-2 and TRBJ2-3, with 12 bases matching TRBD2. V lost 3 bases and J lost 4; bases outside the gene matches: 11. The CDR3 sequence is 18 residues long. Germline values: CDR1 SGHTA, CDR2 FQGNSA. The CDR3 region has the DNA TGTGCCAGCAGCTTCAGGGCTAGCGGGGGGGCTGGGGCAGATACGCAGTATTTT. Translating it yields CASSFRASGGAGADTQYF.

The CDR3 loop is CASSPSGPAGEQYF. In DNA form, the CDR3 reads TGTGCCAGCAGCCCGTCCGGGCCGGCGGGCGAGCAGTACTTC. The chain carries TRBV14 and TRBJ2-7; D perhaps matches TRBD2 (5 bases). Germline V gene data show CDR1 as SGHDN and CDR2 as FVKESK. Trimming removed 4 bases from V and 6 bases from J, with 16 bases in between. This CDR3 is 14 amino acids long.

The CDR3 loop reads CSVEDRGPTYEQYF. CDR3 sequence (DNA): TGCAGCGTTGAAGATAGAGGACCAACCTACGAGCAGTACTTC. V is TRBV29-1 and J is TRBJ2-7, with no clear D. Deletions cut 0 bases from V and 2 bases from J, with 11 bases between. CDR3 size: 14 residues. The germline CDR1 and CDR2 sequences are SQVTM and ANQGSEA.

This clone was counted between two and nine times. The chain combines TRBV5-1 with TRBJ1-2; no clear D. In germline, CDR1 is SGHRS, CDR2 YFSETQ. V shed 4 bases and J shed 4 bases, with 8 bases lying between them. The CDR3 sequence is 12 residues long. The CDR3 DNA sequence: TGCGCCAGCAGCAGCGGAGGCTATGGCTACACCTTC. Translation: CASSSGGYGYTF.

This chain uses TRBV4-2 with TRBJ2-7; TRBD1 matches 9 bases. Germline trimming cut 4 bases from V and 5 bases from J; bases unmatched to any gene: 6. The germline V gene has CDR1 LGHNA and CDR2 YNFKEQ. The CDR3 totals 14 residues. CDR3 in DNA: TGTGCCAGCAGCCCGCGACAGGGGGAGGACGAGCAGTACTTC. It codes for CASSPRQGEDEQYF.

The chain links TRBV6-6 to TRBJ1-4; D is uncertain. The ends were cut back, 5 bases at V and 8 bases at J, with 12 bases in the middle. Germline CDR1 is MNHNY and CDR2 is SVGAGI (reference sequence). The CDR3 has 13 residues. The CDR3 here is CASSRVDREKLFF. Here the CDR3 DNA reads TGTGCCAGCAGTCGGGTTGACCGAGAAAAACTGTTTTTT.

This clone has just one count. The gene calls are TRBV6-1 and TRBJ2-5, with 8 nucleotides matching TRBD2. The DNA matches TRBJ2-7 better at its end, which makes the J call doubtful. Germline values: CDR1 MNHNS, CDR2 SASEGT. The CDR3 covers 13 residues. CDR3 loop: CASNPGGDNEQYF. CDR3 nucleotides: TGTGCCAGCAACCCGGGAGGGGACAACGAGCAGTACTTC.

This clone was found a few times. This chain joins TRBV6-1 and TRBJ1-5, with D unclear. Germline assignment: CDR1 MNHNS and CDR2 SASEGT. The CDR3 covers 12 residues. With 2 bases removed from V and 8 bases from J, the gap between germline ends came to 7 bases. The CDR3 region is CASSELKKPQHF. The CDR3 DNA follows: TGTGCCAGCAGTGAACTGAAAAAGCCCCAGCATTTT.

Here the CDR3 reads CASSEQGAGYEQYF. CDR3 bases: TGTGCCAGCAGCGAGCAGGGAGCGGGCTACGAGCAGTACTTC. The rearrangement joins TRBV5-5 to TRBJ2-7, with D tentatively TRBD2 (6 bases). Germline lookup yields CDR1 SGHKS and CDR2 YYEKEE (reference sequence). The CDR3 runs 14 residues. V was trimmed by 4 bases and J by 3 bases, leaving 14 bases between them.

V and J are TRBV19 and TRBJ2-2, with D unclear. Germline V gene lookup returns CDR1 LNHDA and CDR2 SQIVND (reference sequence). The CDR3 is made up of 13 amino acids. The V end lost 7 bases, the J end lost 4 bases, and 10 bases lay between the germline ends. CDR3 DNA sequence: TGTGCCAGTAACTCCAATCCCACCGGGGAGCTGTTTTTT. This encodes CASNSNPTGELFF.

The chain links TRBV9 to TRBJ2-1; TRBD2 matches 10 bases. The CDR3 is 17 amino acids. Germline assignment: CDR1 SGDLS and CDR2 YYNGEE. The V segment lost 0 bases and the J segment 8 bases; nucleotides outside the gene matches: 11. The CDR3 DNA is TGTGCCAGCAGCGTAGGAGGGAGCGGGAGGGGAGTCGATGAGCAGTTCTTC. Encoded protein: CASSVGGSGRGVDEQFF.

The chain couples TRBV5-5 to TRBJ2-3; TRBD2 agrees at 10 bases. The J segment lost 6 bases and the V segment lost 4 bases, leaving 8 bases of the junction unmatched. CDR1 and CDR2 from the germline V gene are SGHKS and YYEKEE (reference sequence). The CDR3 runs to 15 residues. The CDR3 DNA reads TGTGCCAGCAGCCCCTACCTAGCGGGGGACGATACGCAGTATTTT. It is translated as CASSPYLAGDDTQYF.